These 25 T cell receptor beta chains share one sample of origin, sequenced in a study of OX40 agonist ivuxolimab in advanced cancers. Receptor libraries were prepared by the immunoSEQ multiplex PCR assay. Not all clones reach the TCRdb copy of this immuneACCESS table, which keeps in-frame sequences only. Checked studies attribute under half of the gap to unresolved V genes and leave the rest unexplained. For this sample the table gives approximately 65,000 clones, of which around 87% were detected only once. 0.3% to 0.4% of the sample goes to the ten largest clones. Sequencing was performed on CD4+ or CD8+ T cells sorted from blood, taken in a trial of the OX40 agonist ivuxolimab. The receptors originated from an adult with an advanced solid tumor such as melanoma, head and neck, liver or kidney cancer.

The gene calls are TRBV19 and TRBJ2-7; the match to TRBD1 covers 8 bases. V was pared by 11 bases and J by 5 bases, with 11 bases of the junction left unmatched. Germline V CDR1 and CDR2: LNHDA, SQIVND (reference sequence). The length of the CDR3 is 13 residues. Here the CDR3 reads CAPYPAGGHEQYF. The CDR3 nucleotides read TGTGCCCCATACCCGGCAGGGGGCCACGAGCAGTACTTC.

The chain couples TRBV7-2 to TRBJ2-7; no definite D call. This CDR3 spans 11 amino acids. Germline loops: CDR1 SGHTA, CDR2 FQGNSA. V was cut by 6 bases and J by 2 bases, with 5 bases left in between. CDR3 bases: TGTGCCAGCAGTTTCACCTACGAGCAGTACTTC. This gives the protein CASSFTYEQYF.

The CDR3 protein is CASSLQGSANEKLFF. CDR3 DNA: TGTGCCAGCAGCTTACAGGGGTCGGCTAATGAAAAACTGTTTTTT. This chain uses TRBV7-2 with TRBJ1-4; possibly TRBD1 for D (6 bases). Germline V gene sequence: CDR1 SGHTA, CDR2 FQGNSA. V lost 2 bases, J lost 3 bases, and 10 bases lay in between. The CDR3 runs to 15 residues.

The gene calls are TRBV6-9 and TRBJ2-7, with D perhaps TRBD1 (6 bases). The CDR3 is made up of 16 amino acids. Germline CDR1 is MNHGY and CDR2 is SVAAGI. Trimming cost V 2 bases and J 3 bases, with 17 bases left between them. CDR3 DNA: TGTGCCAGCAGTTATGATCCCCGGGACAAGAGCTACGAGCAGTACTTC. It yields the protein CASSYDPRDKSYEQYF.

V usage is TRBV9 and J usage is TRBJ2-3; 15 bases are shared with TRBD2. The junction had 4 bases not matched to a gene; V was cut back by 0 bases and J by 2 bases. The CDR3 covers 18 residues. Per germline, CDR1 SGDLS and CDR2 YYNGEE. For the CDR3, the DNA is TGTGCCAGCAGCGTAGGAGGACTAGCGGGGGGGCCCACAGATACGCAGTATTTT. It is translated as CASSVGGLAGGPTDTQYF.

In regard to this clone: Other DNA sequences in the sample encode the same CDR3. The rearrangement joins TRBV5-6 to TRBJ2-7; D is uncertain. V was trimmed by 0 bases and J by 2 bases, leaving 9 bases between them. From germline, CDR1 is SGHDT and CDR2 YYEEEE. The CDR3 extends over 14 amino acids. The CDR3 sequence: CASSLEARAYEQYF. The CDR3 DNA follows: TGTGCCAGCAGCTTGGAGGCCCGAGCCTACGAGCAGTACTTC.

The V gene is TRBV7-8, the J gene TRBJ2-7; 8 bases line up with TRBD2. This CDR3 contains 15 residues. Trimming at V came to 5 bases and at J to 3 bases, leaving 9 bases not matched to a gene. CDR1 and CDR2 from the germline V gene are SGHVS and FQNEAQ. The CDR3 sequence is CASSAGGSGIYEQYF. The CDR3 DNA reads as TGTGCCAGCAGCGCCGGGGGTAGCGGGATCTACGAGCAGTACTTC.

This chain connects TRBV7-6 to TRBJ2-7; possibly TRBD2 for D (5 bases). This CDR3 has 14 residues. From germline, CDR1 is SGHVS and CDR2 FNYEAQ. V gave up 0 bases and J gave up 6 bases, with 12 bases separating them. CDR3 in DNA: TGTGCCAGCAGCTTAGCTGCTAGCTTGGGCGAGCAGTACTTC. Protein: CASSLAASLGEQYF.

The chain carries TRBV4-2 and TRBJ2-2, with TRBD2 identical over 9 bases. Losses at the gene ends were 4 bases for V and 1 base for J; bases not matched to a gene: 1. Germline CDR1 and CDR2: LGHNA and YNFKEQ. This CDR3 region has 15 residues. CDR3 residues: CASSPAGGNTGELFF. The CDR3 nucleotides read TGTGCCAGCAGCCCAGCGGGGGGGAACACCGGGGAGCTGTTTTTT.

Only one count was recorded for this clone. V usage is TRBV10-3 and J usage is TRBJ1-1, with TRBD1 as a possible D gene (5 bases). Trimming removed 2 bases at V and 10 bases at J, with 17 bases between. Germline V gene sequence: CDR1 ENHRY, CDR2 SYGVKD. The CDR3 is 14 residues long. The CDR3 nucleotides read TGTGCCATCAGTGAGAAGGCGGGGGGTTTAGGAGCTTTCTTT. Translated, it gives CAISEKAGGLGAFF.

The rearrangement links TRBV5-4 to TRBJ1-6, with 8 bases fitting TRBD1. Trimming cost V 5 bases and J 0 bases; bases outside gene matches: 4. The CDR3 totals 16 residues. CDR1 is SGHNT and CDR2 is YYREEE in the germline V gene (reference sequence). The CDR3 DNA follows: TGTGCCAGCAGATCAGGGGGCGGCTCCTATAATTCACCCCTCCACTTT. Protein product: CASRSGGGSYNSPLHF.

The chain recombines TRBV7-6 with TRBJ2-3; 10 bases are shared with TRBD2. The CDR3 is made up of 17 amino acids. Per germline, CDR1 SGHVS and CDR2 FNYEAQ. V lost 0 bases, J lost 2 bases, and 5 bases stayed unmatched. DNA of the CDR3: TGTGCCAGCAGCTTAGCCCCTCTAGCGGGGGTCACAGATACGCAGTATTTT. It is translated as CASSLAPLAGVTDTQYF.

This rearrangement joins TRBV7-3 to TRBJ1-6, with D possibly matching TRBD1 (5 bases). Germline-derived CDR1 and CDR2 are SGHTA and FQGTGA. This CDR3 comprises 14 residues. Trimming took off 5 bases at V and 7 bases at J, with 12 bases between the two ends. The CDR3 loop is CASSPGSPNSPLHF. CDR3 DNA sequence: TGTGCCAGCAGCCCAGGGAGCCCAAATTCACCCCTCCACTTT.

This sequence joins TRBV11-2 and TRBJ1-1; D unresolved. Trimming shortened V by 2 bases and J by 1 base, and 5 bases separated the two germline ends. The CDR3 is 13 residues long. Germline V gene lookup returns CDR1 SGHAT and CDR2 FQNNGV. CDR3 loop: CASSLQGNTEAFF. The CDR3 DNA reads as TGTGCCAGCAGCTTACAAGGGAACACTGAAGCTTTCTTT.

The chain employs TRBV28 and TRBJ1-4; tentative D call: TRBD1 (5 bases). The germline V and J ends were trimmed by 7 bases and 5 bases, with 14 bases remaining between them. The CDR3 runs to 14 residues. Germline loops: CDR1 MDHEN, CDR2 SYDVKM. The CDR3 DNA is TGTGCCAGCAAACCTGGGACGGCAAATGAAAAACTGTTTTTT. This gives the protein CASKPGTANEKLFF.

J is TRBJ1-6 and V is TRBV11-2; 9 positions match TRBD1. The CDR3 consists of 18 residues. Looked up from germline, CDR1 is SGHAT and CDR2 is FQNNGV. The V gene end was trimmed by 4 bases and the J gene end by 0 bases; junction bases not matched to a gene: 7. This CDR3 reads CASSWRQGVSSYNSPLHF. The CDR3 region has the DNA TGTGCCAGCAGCTGGAGACAGGGGGTCAGCTCCTATAATTCACCCCTCCACTTT.

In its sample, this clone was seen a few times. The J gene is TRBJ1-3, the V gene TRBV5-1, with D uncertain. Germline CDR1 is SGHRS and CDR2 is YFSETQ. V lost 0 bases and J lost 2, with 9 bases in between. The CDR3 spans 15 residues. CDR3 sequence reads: CASSLDRGTGNTIYF. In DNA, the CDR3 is TGCGCCAGCAGCTTGGATAGAGGAACTGGAAACACCATATATTTT.

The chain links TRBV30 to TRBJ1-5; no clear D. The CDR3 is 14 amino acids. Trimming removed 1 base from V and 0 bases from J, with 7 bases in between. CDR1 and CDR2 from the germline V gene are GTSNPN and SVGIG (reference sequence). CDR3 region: CAWSAGISNQPQHF. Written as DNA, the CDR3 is TGTGCCTGGAGTGCGGGGATTAGCAATCAGCCCCAGCATTTT.

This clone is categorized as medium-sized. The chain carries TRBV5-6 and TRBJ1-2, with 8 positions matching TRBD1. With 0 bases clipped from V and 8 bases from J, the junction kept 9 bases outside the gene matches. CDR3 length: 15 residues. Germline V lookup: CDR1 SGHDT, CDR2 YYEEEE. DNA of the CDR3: TGTGCCAGCAGCTTGGAGACAGGGGTTCTGCGGGGCTACACCTTC. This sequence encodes CASSLETGVLRGYTF.

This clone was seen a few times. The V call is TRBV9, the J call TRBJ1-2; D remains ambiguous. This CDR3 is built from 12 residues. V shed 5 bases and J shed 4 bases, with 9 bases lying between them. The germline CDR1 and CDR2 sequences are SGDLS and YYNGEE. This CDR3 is CASSQDSYGYTF. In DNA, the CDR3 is TGTGCCAGCAGTCAAGACTCCTATGGCTACACCTTC.

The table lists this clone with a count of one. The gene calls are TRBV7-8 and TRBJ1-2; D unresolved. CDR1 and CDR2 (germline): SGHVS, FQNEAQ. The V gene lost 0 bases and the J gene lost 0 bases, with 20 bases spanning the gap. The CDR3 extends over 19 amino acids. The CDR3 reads CASSLAFSAVHPANYGYTF. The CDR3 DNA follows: TGTGCCAGCAGCTTAGCCTTTTCGGCAGTCCACCCAGCTAACTATGGCTACACCTTC.

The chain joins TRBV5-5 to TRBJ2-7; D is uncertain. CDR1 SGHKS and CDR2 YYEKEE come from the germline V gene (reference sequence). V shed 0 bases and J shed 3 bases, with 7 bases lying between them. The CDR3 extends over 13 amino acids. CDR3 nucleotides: TGTGCCAGCAGCTTGGCCGGAATCTACGAGCAGTACTTC. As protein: CASSLAGIYEQYF.

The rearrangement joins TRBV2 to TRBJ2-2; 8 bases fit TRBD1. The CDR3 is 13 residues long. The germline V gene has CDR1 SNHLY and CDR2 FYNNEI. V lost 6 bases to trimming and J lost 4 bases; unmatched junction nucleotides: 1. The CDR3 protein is CASRGQGTGELFF. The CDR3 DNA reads TGTGCCAGCAGAGGACAGGGCACCGGGGAGCTGTTTTTT.

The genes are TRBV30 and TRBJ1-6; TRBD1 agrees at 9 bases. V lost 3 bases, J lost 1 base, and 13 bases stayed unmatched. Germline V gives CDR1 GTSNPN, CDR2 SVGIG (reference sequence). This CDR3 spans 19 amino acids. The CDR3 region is CAWRLGGTGTVSYNSPLHF. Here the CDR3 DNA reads TGTGCCTGGAGGTTAGGCGGGACAGGGACCGTTTCCTATAATTCACCCCTCCACTTT.

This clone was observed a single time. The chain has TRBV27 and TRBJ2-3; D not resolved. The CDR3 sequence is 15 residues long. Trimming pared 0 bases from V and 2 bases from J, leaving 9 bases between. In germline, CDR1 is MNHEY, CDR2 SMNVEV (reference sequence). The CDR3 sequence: CASSLSQLFTDTQYF. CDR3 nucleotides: TGTGCCAGCAGTTTATCACAGCTATTCACAGATACGCAGTATTTT.